This TCR beta chain was captured in a study of Ad26.COV2.S vaccination and SARS-CoV-2 variants. Overall study: The study gave Ad26.COV2.S intramuscularly, once or twice 56 days apart.

Overall study results and limits: Comparability of non-spike TCR breadth was observed across vaccine and placebo recipients.

Profiled with immunoSEQ multiplex PCR; TCRdb holds only in-frame clones, not every one. The table has about 430,000 clones, roughly 90% seen once. Treatment specified: around 19 received Ad26.COV2.S at low or high dose, single or two shots; about 5 received placebo; per-sample allocation not given. After the first vaccine or placebo injection, samples were drawn on day 63. Boston hosted the donor, who was an adult aged 18-55 years. This vaccine is an Ad26 vector that expresses the Wuhan-strain SARS-CoV-2 spike. Details on this clone: Its target is unknown.

The V gene's germline CDR1 is MNHEY and CDR2 SVGAGI. V was pared by 5 bases and J by 4 bases, with 15 bases between. This CDR3 contains 15 residues. This material consisted of peripheral blood, taken in a trial of Ad26.COV2.S vaccine versus placebo. The clonotype originates from a person between 18 and 65 years old who received the Ad26.COV2.S COVID-19 vaccine or a placebo. The chain couples TRBV6-5 to TRBJ1-3; D is uncertain. This CDR3 reads CASSRAERWGNTIYF. The CDR3 nucleotides are TGTGCCAGCAGTAGGGCAGAAAGGTGGGGAAACACCATATATTTT.